These T cell receptor beta chains were read from a single sample in a study of T cells in Graves' hyperthyroidism and ophthalmopathy. TCRdb re-called the multiplex PCR reads with MiXCR, one entry per CDR3 protein. The table includes hundreds of thousands of distinct CDR3 sequences, approximately 17% detected once. Specimen: blood. The receptors stem from a woman between 18 and 29 years old with Graves' ophthalmopathy. The CDR3 runs from the conserved cysteine through the conserved F or W. Fields, in order: clone size, J gene, D gene, V gene, CDR3 length, CDR3 DNA, CDR3 protein. D genes are given only for firm matches. Where a row states a size, it is once, few, many or the class of an expanded clone; other rows omit it.

clone_size: .
j_call: TRBJ2-1
d_call: .
v_call: TRBV24-1
cdr3_length: 14
cdr3_nt: TGTGCCACCAGTGTCACAGGGATGTGGAATGAGCAGTTCTTC
cdr3_aa: CATSVTGMWNEQFF

clone_size: many
j_call: TRBJ1-1
d_call: TRBD1
v_call: TRBV6-5
cdr3_length: 15
cdr3_nt: TGTGCCAGCAGTTACACGAGACAGGGGCGGACTGAAGCTTTCTTT
cdr3_aa: CASSYTRQGRTEAFF

clone_size: many
j_call: TRBJ1-2
d_call: .
v_call: TRBV6-1
cdr3_length: 15
cdr3_nt: TGTGCCAGCAGTAGTTGGACAGAGACTAACTATGGCTACACCTTC
cdr3_aa: CASSSWTETNYGYTF

clone_size: few
j_call: TRBJ1-6
d_call: TRBD1
v_call: TRBV5-1
cdr3_length: 14
cdr3_nt: TGCGCCAGCAGCTTGGAGACAGGGGTATCACCCCTCCACTTT
cdr3_aa: CASSLETGVSPLHF

clone_size: many
j_call: TRBJ2-1
d_call: .
v_call: TRBV7-2
cdr3_length: 16
cdr3_nt: TGTGCCAGCAGCACACAGACAGGAAGGTTAGGCAATGAGCAGTTCTTC
cdr3_aa: CASSTQTGRLGNEQFF

clone_size: few
j_call: TRBJ1-1
d_call: .
v_call: TRBV7-9
cdr3_length: 15
cdr3_nt: TGTGCCAGCAGCTTATCCTACAGGATGAACACTGAAGCTTTCTTT
cdr3_aa: CASSLSYRMNTEAFF

clone_size: many
j_call: TRBJ2-7
d_call: .
v_call: TRBV7-9
cdr3_length: 10
cdr3_nt: TGTGCCAGCAGCGGGGTTGAGCAGTACTTC
cdr3_aa: CASSGVEQYF

clone_size: many
j_call: TRBJ2-4
d_call: .
v_call: TRBV7-9
cdr3_length: 13
cdr3_nt: TGTGCCAGCAGCTTGGGGGTTGTAGGCATTCAGTACTTC
cdr3_aa: CASSLGVVGIQYF

clone_size: many
j_call: TRBJ2-7
d_call: TRBD2
v_call: TRBV12-3/TRBV12-4
cdr3_length: 15
cdr3_nt: TGTGCCAGCAGTCTTAGCGGGGGGATCGGTCGCGAGCAGTACTTC
cdr3_aa: CASSLSGGIGREQYF

clone_size: .
j_call: TRBJ2-5
d_call: TRBD2
v_call: TRBV7-3
cdr3_length: 19
cdr3_nt: TGTGCCAGCAGCCCCCTCGGGGGTGGACTAGCGGGAGCTCTGGAGACCCAGTACTTC
cdr3_aa: CASSPLGGGLAGALETQYF

clone_size: .
j_call: TRBJ2-7
d_call: .
v_call: TRBV14
cdr3_length: 12
cdr3_nt: TGTGCCAGCAGCCAATGGGGTTTCGAGCAGTACTTC
cdr3_aa: CASSQWGFEQYF

clone_size: many
j_call: TRBJ1-6
d_call: TRBD1
v_call: TRBV2
cdr3_length: 16
cdr3_nt: TGTGCCAGCAGTGGTGACAGGGACAAGGGCAATTCACCCCTCCACTTT
cdr3_aa: CASSGDRDKGNSPLHF

clone_size: many
j_call: TRBJ2-3
d_call: .
v_call: TRBV5-8
cdr3_length: 16
cdr3_nt: TGTGCCAGCAGCCCAGCAGCGGGTGGGGGTTCAGATACGCAGTATTTT
cdr3_aa: CASSPAAGGGSDTQYF

clone_size: .
j_call: TRBJ2-7
d_call: .
v_call: TRBV10-3
cdr3_length: 13
cdr3_nt: TGTGCCATCAGTGAAGGACAGCCCTACGAGCAGTACTTC
cdr3_aa: CAISEGQPYEQYF

clone_size: many
j_call: TRBJ2-2
d_call: .
v_call: TRBV7-2
cdr3_length: 15
cdr3_nt: TGTGCCAGCAGCCTAGATTCGGCCTACACCGGGGAGCTGTTTTTT
cdr3_aa: CASSLDSAYTGELFF

clone_size: many
j_call: TRBJ1-4
d_call: .
v_call: TRBV30
cdr3_length: 14
cdr3_nt: TGTGCCACATGGGGGGAAGGGAAAGAAGAAAAACTGTTTTTT
cdr3_aa: CATWGEGKEEKLFF

clone_size: .
j_call: TRBJ2-2
d_call: .
v_call: TRBV20-1
cdr3_length: 13
cdr3_nt: TGCAGTGCCCCACCGGAGAACACCGGGGAGCTGTTTTTT
cdr3_aa: CSAPPENTGELFF

clone_size: many
j_call: TRBJ2-7
d_call: .
v_call: TRBV30
cdr3_length: 11
cdr3_nt: TGTGCCTGGAGTCCCCGGGGTGAGCAGTACTTC
cdr3_aa: CAWSPRGEQYF

clone_size: .
j_call: TRBJ1-1
d_call: .
v_call: TRBV7-3
cdr3_length: 13
cdr3_nt: TGTGCCAGCAGCTTAATTTTGGGGGGGGAAGCTTTCTTT
cdr3_aa: CASSLILGGEAFF

clone_size: .
j_call: TRBJ1-1
d_call: TRBD1
v_call: TRBV20-1
cdr3_length: 15
cdr3_nt: TGCAGTGCTAGTCCCCTGGGGGACAGGGGGAGTGAAGCTTTCTTT
cdr3_aa: CSASPLGDRGSEAFF

clone_size: few
j_call: TRBJ1-3
d_call: .
v_call: TRBV4-2
cdr3_length: 14
cdr3_nt: TGTGCCAGCAGCCGCCTGACAGGTGGAAACACCATATATTTT
cdr3_aa: CASSRLTGGNTIYF

clone_size: few
j_call: TRBJ2-1
d_call: TRBD2
v_call: TRBV28
cdr3_length: 15
cdr3_nt: TGTGCCAGCAGTTTATTTGGTAGCGGGAGTTTTGAGCAGTTCTTC
cdr3_aa: CASSLFGSGSFEQFF

clone_size: few
j_call: TRBJ2-3
d_call: TRBD2
v_call: TRBV7-3
cdr3_length: 19
cdr3_nt: TGTGCCAGCAGCTTAAGACGATGGGCTAGCGGGGGGCCTGGTGATACGCAGTATTTT
cdr3_aa: CASSLRRWASGGPGDTQYF

clone_size: many
j_call: TRBJ2-3
d_call: .
v_call: TRBV30
cdr3_length: 15
cdr3_nt: TGTGCCTGGAAACTCGGACAGAACCCCACAGATACGCAGTATTTT
cdr3_aa: CAWKLGQNPTDTQYF

clone_size: many
j_call: TRBJ1-5
d_call: .
v_call: TRBV6-1
cdr3_length: 14
cdr3_nt: TGTGCCAGCAGTCTGAAGTGGGGCAATCAGCCCCAGCATTTT
cdr3_aa: CASSLKWGNQPQHF

clone_size: .
j_call: TRBJ2-2
d_call: .
v_call: TRBV7-9
cdr3_length: 14
cdr3_nt: TGTGCCAGCTCTATACAGACAGGCGCTGGGGAGCTGTTTTTT
cdr3_aa: CASSIQTGAGELFF

clone_size: many
j_call: TRBJ2-7
d_call: .
v_call: TRBV7-9
cdr3_length: 12
cdr3_nt: TGTGCCAGCAGCTTAGAGCAGGGCAAGCAGTACTTC
cdr3_aa: CASSLEQGKQYF

clone_size: many
j_call: TRBJ1-1
d_call: TRBD1
v_call: TRBV13
cdr3_length: 16
cdr3_nt: TGTGCCAGCAGCTCCTGGACAGGGGATGTGAGCACTGAAGCTTTCTTT
cdr3_aa: CASSSWTGDVSTEAFF

clone_size: few
j_call: TRBJ1-5
d_call: .
v_call: TRBV6-1
cdr3_length: 15
cdr3_nt: TGTGCCAGCAGTCTACGGGGGGAAGGAGTTCAGCCCCAGCATTTT
cdr3_aa: CASSLRGEGVQPQHF

clone_size: many
j_call: TRBJ1-2
d_call: .
v_call: TRBV3-1
cdr3_length: 11
cdr3_nt: TGTGCCAGCAGCCAGGGGTATGGCTACACCTTC
cdr3_aa: CASSQGYGYTF

clone_size: .
j_call: TRBJ2-2
d_call: TRBD2
v_call: TRBV7-8
cdr3_length: 16
cdr3_nt: TGTGCCAGCAGCTTCAGGCGGGAGGGTAGCACCGGGGAGCTGTTTTTT
cdr3_aa: CASSFRREGSTGELFF

clone_size: .
j_call: TRBJ1-2
d_call: TRBD1
v_call: TRBV13
cdr3_length: 15
cdr3_nt: TGTGCCAGCAGCTCTCGGACAGGGCCCTCGGATGGCTACACCTTC
cdr3_aa: CASSSRTGPSDGYTF

clone_size: few
j_call: TRBJ1-1
d_call: .
v_call: TRBV13
cdr3_length: 14
cdr3_nt: TGTGCCAGCAGCGTGGGGGCCCTCAACACTGAAGCTTTCTTT
cdr3_aa: CASSVGALNTEAFF

clone_size: many
j_call: TRBJ1-1
d_call: .
v_call: TRBV7-9
cdr3_length: 13
cdr3_nt: TGTGCCAGCAGCCGAGAGGGAGAAGGTGAAGCTTTCTTT
cdr3_aa: CASSREGEGEAFF

clone_size: many
j_call: TRBJ2-7
d_call: TRBD1
v_call: TRBV29-1
cdr3_length: 12
cdr3_nt: TGCAGCGTTGAGACAGGGGCTTATGAGCAGTACTTC
cdr3_aa: CSVETGAYEQYF

clone_size: .
j_call: TRBJ1-5
d_call: .
v_call: TRBV9
cdr3_length: 11
cdr3_nt: TGTGGCAGCATCTTCAATCAGCCCCAGCATTTT
cdr3_aa: CGSIFNQPQHF

clone_size: many
j_call: TRBJ2-1
d_call: .
v_call: TRBV5-1
cdr3_length: 13
cdr3_nt: TGCGCCAGCAGAATGAGCGGCTACAATGAGCAGTTCTTC
cdr3_aa: CASRMSGYNEQFF

clone_size: .
j_call: TRBJ2-1
d_call: TRBD1
v_call: TRBV7-9
cdr3_length: 13
cdr3_nt: TGTGCCATCCTACAGGGGGCCTACAATGAGCAGTTCTTC
cdr3_aa: CAILQGAYNEQFF

clone_size: few
j_call: TRBJ1-2
d_call: TRBD1
v_call: TRBV3-1
cdr3_length: 14
cdr3_nt: TGTGCCAGCAGCCAAGCCCACAGGGGTGAAGGCTACACCTTC
cdr3_aa: CASSQAHRGEGYTF